What follows are 14 T cell receptor beta chains derived from one specimen sequenced in a study of T cell repertoires in cytomegalovirus infection. TCRdb analysed the reads with MiXCR anew, one entry per CDR3 protein. The profile shows about 130,000 distinct CDR3 sequences, 7% to 9.5% of them singletons. The specimen sequenced was PBMCs. These receptor sequences come from a human donor in good health (CMV status not recorded). Some clones in this sample may be carry-over from other donors' samples.

This clonotype was seen repeatedly, ten times or more. The rearrangement joins TRBV6-2 or TRBV6-3 to TRBJ1-2; 9 nucleotides align to TRBD1. J was trimmed by 3 bases and V by 4 bases; bases with no gene match: 6. CDR3 length equals 15 residues. The germline gives CDR1 MNHEY, CDR2 SVGEGT. The CDR3 DNA reads TGTGCCAGCAGTTCGCGGGACAGGGAATACTATGGCTACACCTTC. This codes for CASSSRDREYYGYTF.

Ten or more counts support this clonotype. This rearrangement joins TRBV7-2 to TRBJ2-7; 9 nucleotides line up with TRBD1. Germline lookup yields CDR1 SGHTA and CDR2 FQGNSA. V trimming: 5 bases; J trimming: 4 bases; junction bases outside the gene matches: 18. This CDR3 has 18 amino acids. The CDR3 loop reads CASSKRLLQGAQGYEQYF. The CDR3 coding sequence is TGTGCCAGCAGCAAAAGGCTCCTACAGGGGGCGCAAGGGTACGAGCAGTACTTC.

The table lists this clonotype with many counts. The chain combines TRBV6-2 or TRBV6-3 with TRBJ2-7; D gene ambiguous. CDR3 length: 13 residues. Germline lookup yields CDR1 MNHEY and CDR2 SVGEGT. V was cut by 7 bases and J by 3 bases, with 13 bases left in between. The CDR3 bases are TGTGCCAGCACCGAACCCCAACACTACGAGCAGTACGTC. This encodes CASTEPQHYEQYV.

At least ten counts were recorded for this clonotype. CDR3 amino acids: CASSPWNSYSYNEQFF. The DNA of the CDR3 is TGTGCCAGCAGCCCATGGAACAGCTACTCTTACAATGAGCAGTTCTTC. The V gene is TRBV7-3, the J gene TRBJ2-1; no clear D gene. Germline V gene data show CDR1 as SGHTA and CDR2 as FQGTGA. V lost 5 bases, J lost 4 bases, and 18 bases lay in between. The CDR3 runs 16 residues.

This clonotype was recorded many times. The chain links TRBV6-5 to TRBJ2-3; perhaps TRBD2 as D (6 bases). CDR3 size: 14 residues. V was clipped by 6 bases and J by 4 bases, with 14 bases between them. Germline V lookup: CDR1 MNHEY, CDR2 SVGAGI. This CDR3 is CASSYGSWADTQYF. CDR3 nucleotides: TGTGCCAGCAGCTACGGGAGTTGGGCAGATACGCAGTATTTT.

The chain is built from TRBV20-1 and TRBJ2-3, with TRBD2 identical over 9 bases. V lost 7 bases, J lost 1 base, and 6 bases stayed unmatched. The germline CDR1 and CDR2 sequences are DFQATT and SNEGSKA (reference sequence). CDR3 length: 14 amino acids. Here the CDR3 reads CSVTAGGGTDTQYF. DNA for the CDR3: TGCAGTGTTACCGCGGGGGGGGGCACAGATACGCAGTATTTT.

Comment on this clonotype: A clone one base away is much larger, so this may be a read error. J is TRBJ2-2 and V is TRBV5-5; either TRBD1 or TRBD2 may supply D (6 bases each). CDR1 is SGHKS, CDR2 YYEKEE, per germline (reference sequence). Trimming pared 0 bases from V and 6 bases from J, leaving 9 bases between. This CDR3 contains 14 residues. The CDR3 bases are TGTGCCAGCAGCTTGGAGGGGGGAGCCGGGGAGCTGTTTTTT. Residues: CASSLEGGAGELFF. Full variable domain (rest looked up from reference TRBV5-5 and TRBJ2-2): DAGVTQSPTHLIKTRGQQVTLRCSPISGHKSVSWYQQVLGQGPQFIFQYYEKEERGRGNFPDRFSARQFPNYSSELNVNALLLGDSALYLCASSLEGGAGELFFGEGSRLTVL.

The table lists this clonotype with many counts. The J gene is TRBJ1-1, the V gene TRBV19; 8 bases fit TRBD1. The CDR3 consists of 14 residues. After removal of 0 bases from V and 10 bases from J, the junction contained 7 bases not matched to a gene. Germline V gene lookup returns CDR1 LNHDA and CDR2 SQIVND (reference sequence). Written as DNA, the CDR3 is TGTGCCAGTAGTATAGATCGGGACAGGCGGACAGCTTTCTTT. This codes for CASSIDRDRRTAFF.

In its sample, this clonotype was seen a few times. V is TRBV2 and J is TRBJ2-2; D gene unclear. Germline V gene lookup returns CDR1 SNHLY and CDR2 FYNNEI. V was cut by 1 base and J by 4 bases, with 10 bases left in between. This CDR3 spans 15 amino acids. CDR3 sequence (DNA): TGTGCCAGCAGTGAAGTTAGGCCAACCACCGGGGAGCTGTTTTTT. Translated: CASSEVRPTTGELFF.

This clonotype occurred many times. The J gene is TRBJ2-1, the V gene TRBV19; 7 positions match TRBD2. The length of the CDR3 is 17 residues. The ends lost 1 base at V and 0 bases at J; junction bases unmatched: 6. Germline V gene lookup returns CDR1 LNHDA and CDR2 SQIVND (reference sequence). The CDR3 reads CASSIVGLAASYNEQFF. CDR3 in DNA: TGTGCCAGTAGTATAGTAGGGCTAGCGGCCTCCTACAATGAGCAGTTCTTC.

The chain combines TRBV9 with TRBJ2-4; 9 bases match TRBD2. The CDR3 covers 16 residues. Germline values: CDR1 SGDLS, CDR2 YYNGEE. Trimming at V came to 0 bases and at J to 8 bases, leaving 9 bases not matched to a gene. The CDR3 coding sequence is TGTGCCAGCAGCGTAGAGCCAGCGGGGGGTCGAGACATTCAGTACTTC. Protein product: CASSVEPAGGRDIQYF.

The table lists this clonotype with many counts. This chain uses TRBV7-9 with TRBJ2-5; a possible D gene is TRBD2 (6 bases). The CDR3 sequence is 14 residues long. Germline V gene lookup returns CDR1 SEHNR and CDR2 FQNEAQ (reference sequence). Trimming left V 8 bases short and J 0 bases short, with 13 bases between. CDR3 sequence reads: CASSRRANQETQYF. DNA for the CDR3: TGTGCCAGCTCCCGGAGGGCAAACCAAGAGACCCAGTACTTC.

This clonotype showed up many times. The chain recombines TRBV27 with TRBJ2-7, with TRBD2 identical over 10 bases. The V gene's germline CDR1 is MNHEY and CDR2 SMNVEV (reference sequence). V shed 6 bases, J shed 3 bases, and the junction held 8 bases outside the gene matches. The CDR3 spans 15 residues. CDR3 in DNA: TGTGCCAGCAGCCGGGCGGGACTAGCGAACTACGAGCAGTACTTC. This sequence encodes CASSRAGLANYEQYF.

This clonotype was recorded many times. CDR3 nucleotides: TGTGCCAGCAGTTTATTTGCGGGGGGCGGGTCCAAAGAGACCCAGTACTTC. It is translated as CASSLFAGGGSKETQYF. The rearrangement uses TRBV28 and TRBJ2-5; TRBD2 aligns across 8 bases. V dropped 1 base and J dropped 3; count of bases not matched to a gene: 10. The CDR3 totals 17 residues. Germline V gene lookup returns CDR1 MDHEN and CDR2 SYDVKM.